This entry lists 3 T cell receptor beta chains sequenced from one sample in a study of T cell responses to AZD1222 COVID-19 vaccine. The protocol was immunoSEQ multiplex PCR, while the TCRdb copy is restricted to in-frame clones and leaves out a portion. The table shows about 110,000 clones, with 89% occurring only once. The starting material was peripheral blood, obtained on day 0 of AZD1222 vaccination. The receptors come from an adult in good health.

The chain has TRBV6-2 or TRBV6-3 and TRBJ2-1; the D gene is possibly TRBD2 (5 bases). CDR1 and CDR2 (germline): MNHEY, SVGEGT. The CDR3 extends over 13 amino acids. V dropped 3 bases and J dropped 8 bases, with 11 bases sitting between them. CDR3: CASSYGLADEQFF. The CDR3, as DNA: TGTGCCAGCAGTTATGGGCTAGCTGATGAGCAGTTCTTC.

This chain joins TRBV28 and TRBJ2-5; TRBD2 aligns across 11 bases. This CDR3 region has 17 residues. V lost 1 base, J lost 0 bases, and 4 bases stayed unmatched. Germline V gene data show CDR1 as MDHEN and CDR2 as SYDVKM. In DNA form, the CDR3 reads TGTGCCAGCAGTTTATCGTCGACTAGCGGGGACCAAGAGACCCAGTACTTC. Protein sequence: CASSLSSTSGDQETQYF. The whole variable domain, filled in from reference TRBV28 and TRBJ2-5, reads DVKVTQSSRYLVKRTGEKVFLECVQDMDHENMFWYRQDPGLGLRLIYFSYDVKMKEKGDIPEGYSVSREKKERFSLILESASTNQTSMYLCASSLSSTSGDQETQYFGPGTRLLVL.

This rearrangement joins TRBV5-1 to TRBJ2-1, with a possible D match to TRBD1 (5 bases). The V end lost 0 bases, the J end lost 8 bases, and 18 bases lay between the germline ends. This CDR3 contains 16 residues. Per the germline V gene, CDR1 is SGHRS and CDR2 is YFSETQ. The DNA of the CDR3 is TGCGCCAGCAGCTTGGAGGGGCCTAGTAAGCACGATGAGCAGTTCTTC. The encoded protein is CASSLEGPSKHDEQFF. Using reference TRBV5-1 and TRBJ2-1 for the parts outside the CDR3, the full variable domain is KAGVTQTPRYLIKTRGQQVTLSCSPISGHRSVSWYQQTPGQGLQFLFEYFSETQRNKGNFPGRFSGRQFSNSRSEMNVSTLELGDSALYLCASSLEGPSKHDEQFFGPGTRLTVL.